A single sample gave rise to the 3 T cell receptor beta chains below, sequenced in a study of OX40 agonist ivuxolimab in advanced cancers. Only in-frame clones appear in the TCRdb table, and some are missing; sequencing was by immunoSEQ multiplex PCR. Of 70,000 to 95,000 clones detected, 94% appear once; the ten largest clones hold around a tenth. Sequences were derived from CD4+ or CD8+ T cells sorted from blood, sampled in a trial of the OX40 agonist ivuxolimab. The origin of the receptors is an adult with an advanced solid tumor such as melanoma, head and neck, liver or kidney cancer.

V usage is TRBV19 and J usage is TRBJ2-2; D ambiguous. This CDR3 is 12 amino acids long. Trimming took 7 bases from V and 4 from J, leaving 7 bases between them. Per germline, CDR1 LNHDA and CDR2 SQIVND (reference sequence). The DNA for the CDR3 is TGTGCCAGTACAACACCCACCGGGGAGCTGTTTTTT. Protein sequence: CASTTPTGELFF.

The V call is TRBV27, the J call TRBJ2-1; 9 nucleotides match TRBD2. The CDR3 is 17 residues long. CDR1 and CDR2 from the germline V gene are MNHEY and SMNVEV (reference sequence). The trim removed 2 bases at V and 4 bases at J, leaving 9 bases unmatched. The CDR3 nucleotides read TGTGCCAGCAGTTTACGAGCGGGGGGCCTGGCTTACAATGAGCAGTTCTTC. Its protein product is CASSLRAGGLAYNEQFF.

The chain combines TRBV7-3 with TRBJ1-1; tentatively, D is TRBD1 (5 bases). In germline, CDR1 is SGHTA, CDR2 FQGTGA. The V end lost 2 bases, the J end lost 6 bases, and 10 bases lay between the germline ends. This CDR3 comprises 13 residues. DNA of the CDR3: TGTGCCAGCAGCTTACCAGGGAGCCCTGAAGCTTTCTTT. The encoded protein is CASSLPGSPEAFF.